Sequencing of this T cell receptor beta chain was carried out in a study of T cells in Graves' hyperthyroidism and ophthalmopathy. Looking at the study overall: Specimen type is peripheral blood, collected at initial diagnosis prior to any treatment.

Lactation, pregnancy, other autoimmune disease or uncontrolled infection led to exclusion of patients. Amplified TCR beta CDR3 regions came from RNA transcripts. The HTBI primer set served for first-round RT-PCR of the TCR CDR3. TCRdb reanalysed the multiplex PCR reads using MiXCR and keeps one entry per CDR3 protein. Here the sample spans nearly 750,000 distinct CDR3 sequences, around a third being singletons. This clonotype was found a few times. The V end lost 0 bases, the J end lost 2 bases, and 11 bases lay between the germline ends. Per the germline V gene, CDR1 is PRHDT and CDR2 is FYEKMQ (reference sequence). CDR3 length: 15 residues.

The gene calls are TRBV13 and TRBJ2-7; D unresolved. The sequencing sample was made of blood. The sequence was obtained from a middle-aged woman with Graves' hyperthyroidism. The CDR3 is CASSLGPEYPYEQYF. As DNA, the CDR3 is TGTGCCAGCAGCTTAGGCCCTGAGTACCCCTACGAGCAGTACTTC.